This section outlines one TCR beta chain sequence together with its context. Its antigen is undetermined. This sample is part of a study of OX40 agonist ivuxolimab in advanced cancers. Study information: Patients were infused with ivuxolimab every 2 weeks at 0.01 to 10 mg/kg. Prior therapy, whether anti-PD-1, anti-PD-L1 or anti-CTLA-4, was allowed, and approximately 37% had some.

The V and J ends lost 1 base and 5 bases respectively, with 13 bases between them. The CDR3 covers 14 residues. The germline CDR1 and CDR2 sequences are SGHRS and YFSETQ. Study results and limitations: Low normalized T-cell clonal expansion was also seen in some nonresponders. Doses of 0.1 to 3.0 mg/kg were accompanied by clonal expansion of CD4+ and CD8+ blood T cells by week 6.

The repertoire was sequenced with immunoSEQ multiplex PCR; TCRdb's copy has only in-frame clones and lacks some. The data show about 47,000 clones, 87% seen once. This clonotype was obtained from an adult with an advanced solid tumor such as melanoma, head and neck, liver or kidney cancer. Sequenced here: CD4+ or CD8+ T cells sorted from blood, sampled in a trial of the OX40 agonist ivuxolimab. The chain is built from TRBV5-1 and TRBJ2-7; D possibly corresponds to TRBD2 (5 bases). The CDR3 region has the DNA TGCGCCAGCAGCTTGATCGGGGAAAGCGACGAGCAGTACTTC. This codes for CASSLIGESDEQYF.